This entry lists 18 T cell receptor beta chains sequenced from one sample in a study of PD-1 blockade in mismatch repair-deficient tumors (dated by TCRdb to about 2017). The receptor library was made with the immunoSEQ multiplex PCR assay. Drawn from immuneACCESS, this table holds only the in-frame rearrangements with V and J called that TCRdb kept. Clones are partly lost; checked studies trace under half to an unresolved V gene and leave the rest unexplained. Across this sample there are 95,000 to 150,000 clones, with roughly 86% seen only once. The ten largest clonotypes hold roughly 13% of the sample. Sequencing was performed on peripheral blood, taken 44 weeks after starting pembrolizumab. The origin of the receptors is an adult with mismatch repair-deficient cancer.

The genes are TRBV5-6 and TRBJ1-3; D is unclear. The germline V and J ends were trimmed by 0 bases and 0 bases, with 10 bases remaining between them. This CDR3 contains 16 residues. Germline CDR1 reads SGHDT; CDR2 reads YYEEEE. CDR3: CASSLEGWSSGNTIYF. For the CDR3, the DNA is TGTGCCAGCAGCTTGGAAGGCTGGAGCTCTGGAAACACCATATATTTT.

V and J are TRBV5-1 and TRBJ2-3; weak D call: TRBD2 (6 bases). CDR1 is SGHRS and CDR2 is YFSETQ in the germline V gene. This CDR3 has 16 residues. V lost 0 bases, J lost 2 bases, and 13 bases lay in between. The CDR3 is CASSLGEAGYTDTQYF. The CDR3 nucleotides read TGCGCCAGCAGCTTGGGGGAGGCGGGCTACACAGATACGCAGTATTTT. Combining the CDR3 with reference TRBV5-1 and TRBJ2-3 gives the whole variable domain KAGVTQTPRYLIKTRGQQVTLSCSPISGHRSVSWYQQTPGQGLQFLFEYFSETQRNKGNFPGRFSGRQFSNSRSEMNVSTLELGDSALYLCASSLGEAGYTDTQYFGPGTRLTVL.

The rearrangement joins TRBV4-3 to TRBJ2-1; 11 bases match TRBD2. In germline, CDR1 is LGHNA, CDR2 YSLEER. CDR3 length equals 16 residues. The J segment lost 6 bases and the V segment lost 3 bases, leaving 7 bases of the junction unmatched. CDR3 DNA: TGCGCCAGCAGCCAGGGAGGACTAGCGGGCATCAATGAGCAGTTCTTC. Protein product: CASSQGGLAGINEQFF.

The CDR3 sequence is CASSPLKETQYF. CDR3 in DNA: TGTGCCAGCTCACCCCTTAAAGAGACCCAGTACTTC. The gene calls are TRBV18 and TRBJ2-5; no firm D call. The V gene's germline CDR1 is KGHSH and CDR2 LQKENI. The length of the CDR3 is 12 residues. The V gene lost 3 bases and the J gene lost 3 bases, with 5 bases spanning the gap. The full variable domain, in which reference TRBV18 and TRBJ2-5 provide the parts outside the CDR3, is NAGVMQNPRHLVRRRGQEARLRCSPMKGHSHVYWYRQLPEEGLKFMVYLQKENIIDESGMPKERFSAEFPKEGPSILRIQQVVRGDSAAYFCASSPLKETQYFGPGTRLLVL.

This clone has only a few counts. The chain recombines TRBV7-6 with TRBJ2-3; D remains ambiguous. Germline V gives CDR1 SGHVS, CDR2 FNYEAQ. Trimming took off 6 bases at V and 5 bases at J, with 12 bases between the two ends. The CDR3 spans 13 residues. CDR3 residues: CASSGHAGDTQYF. The CDR3 bases are TGTGCCAGCAGTGGCCACGCCGGAGATACGCAGTATTTT.

V and J are TRBV9 and TRBJ1-2; D not certain. The CDR3 contains 16 residues. CDR1 and CDR2 (germline): SGDLS, YYNGEE. Trimming stripped 0 bases from V and 3 bases from J, with 15 bases between. The CDR3 sequence: CASSVGGPGAHYGYTF. The CDR3 nucleotides read TGTGCCAGCAGCGTAGGGGGTCCGGGTGCCCACTATGGCTACACCTTC.

This rearrangement joins TRBV19 to TRBJ1-2; TRBD1 agrees at 7 bases. Germline V CDR1 and CDR2: LNHDA, SQIVND (reference sequence). The CDR3 has 14 residues. After removal of 5 bases from V and 3 bases from J, the junction contained 6 bases not matched to a gene. In nucleotides, the CDR3 is TGTGCCAGTAGTCTGACAGGGTTGGACTATGGCTACACCTTC. Its protein is CASSLTGLDYGYTF.

The J gene is TRBJ2-5, the V gene TRBV7-9, with 8 bases identical to TRBD2. The CDR3 is made up of 13 amino acids. Per germline, CDR1 SEHNR and CDR2 FQNEAQ (reference sequence). V shed 4 bases, J shed 3 bases, and the junction held 1 base outside the gene matches. The CDR3, as DNA: TGTGCCAGCAGCTATAGCGGGAAAGAGACCCAGTACTTC. It codes for CASSYSGKETQYF.

The chain carries TRBV4-1 and TRBJ2-7; D gene unclear. The V end lost 4 bases, the J end lost 6 bases, and 22 bases lay between the germline ends. The CDR3 is made up of 16 amino acids. The germline gives CDR1 MGHRA, CDR2 YSYEKL. In nucleotides, the CDR3 is TGCGCCAGCAGCCCCCGGGTACCCCCGGCCCGCGGCGAGCAGTACTTC. Encoded protein: CASSPRVPPARGEQYF.

V and J are TRBV6-6 and TRBJ2-1; unclear D gene. The germline gives CDR1 MNHNY, CDR2 SVGAGI (reference sequence). The CDR3 sequence is 12 residues long. V was trimmed by 5 bases and J by 5 bases, leaving 7 bases between them. The CDR3 here is CASSNRDNEQFF. The CDR3 DNA is TGTGCCAGCAGTAACAGAGACAATGAGCAGTTCTTC.

The genes are TRBV5-5 and TRBJ2-5, with a tentative D call TRBD1 (6 bases). CDR1 and CDR2 (germline): SGHKS, YYEKEE (reference sequence). The V gene lost 4 bases and the J gene lost 4 bases, with 14 bases spanning the gap. The CDR3 is 14 residues long. The CDR3 loop is CASSLQGRIETQYF. The CDR3 DNA reads as TGTGCCAGCAGCCTACAGGGAAGGATAGAGACCCAGTACTTC.

The CDR3 sequence: CASSQHLRDRGSGEQFF. In DNA form, the CDR3 reads TGTGCCAGCAGCCAGCACCTCCGGGACAGGGGGTCCGGTGAGCAGTTCTTC. The V call is TRBV4-2, the J call TRBJ2-1; the match to TRBD1 covers 11 bases. CDR1 is LGHNA and CDR2 is YNFKEQ in the germline V gene. The V gene end was trimmed by 3 bases and the J gene end by 9 bases; junction bases not matched to a gene: 13. The CDR3 totals 17 residues.

This chain connects TRBV10-3 to TRBJ2-1; 9 nucleotides match TRBD2. The CDR3 has 19 amino acids. V shed 2 bases, J shed 1 base, and the junction held 12 bases outside the gene matches. Germline V gene lookup returns CDR1 ENHRY and CDR2 SYGVKD. CDR3 region: CAISEGGLAQILSYNEQFF. The CDR3 DNA reads TGTGCCATCAGTGAGGGGGGACTAGCACAGATCTTATCCTACAATGAGCAGTTCTTC.

This chain uses TRBV11-3 with TRBJ2-2; the match to TRBD2 covers 10 bases. J was trimmed by 1 base and V by 5 bases; bases with no gene match: 4. This CDR3 contains 16 residues. Germline CDR1 SGHNT, CDR2 YENEEA. The CDR3 here is CASSHRLAGNTGELFF. In DNA form, the CDR3 reads TGTGCCAGCAGCCACCGACTAGCGGGGAACACCGGGGAGCTGTTTTTT.

The chain links TRBV2 to TRBJ2-1; a possible D gene is TRBD2 (5 bases). The CDR3 has 15 residues. With 7 bases removed from V and 7 bases from J, the gap between germline ends came to 20 bases. Looked up from germline, CDR1 is SNHLY and CDR2 is FYNNEI. This chain's CDR3 is CASIKGPAAWNEQFF. CDR3 nucleotide sequence: TGTGCCAGCATTAAGGGCCCAGCGGCATGGAATGAGCAGTTCTTC.

The V call is TRBV6-1, the J call TRBJ1-1; D unclear. The CDR3 loop spans 10 amino acids. Trimming took off 0 bases at V and 12 bases at J, with 5 bases between the two ends. Looked up from germline, CDR1 is MNHNS and CDR2 is SASEGT. The CDR3 protein is CASSEARSFF. The CDR3 nucleotides read TGTGCCAGCAGTGAAGCGAGGTCTTTCTTT.

The chain links TRBV6-6 to TRBJ1-1; no reliable D call. V was cut by 0 bases and J by 4 bases, with 12 bases left in between. The CDR3 loop spans 15 amino acids. Germline V gene sequence: CDR1 MNHNY, CDR2 SVGAGI (reference sequence). The CDR3 DNA sequence: TGTGCCAGCAGTTACTCGGCGGACGACTCCACTGAAGCTTTCTTT. Amino acids: CASSYSADDSTEAFF.

The chain carries TRBV27 and TRBJ2-5; D unresolved. V dropped 3 bases and J dropped 7 bases, with 12 bases sitting between them. CDR1 and CDR2 from the germline V gene are MNHEY and SMNVEV (reference sequence). The CDR3 is 13 residues long. The CDR3 protein is CASSLEGPATQYF. CDR3 DNA: TGTGCCAGCAGTTTGGAAGGGCCCGCGACCCAGTACTTC.